This paragraph reports one T cell receptor beta chain. Its cognate antigen is unknown. This sample stems from a study of OX40 agonist ivuxolimab in advanced cancers. Study information: While on treatment, patients had intravenous ivuxolimab at 0.01 to 10 mg/kg every 2 weeks.

This CDR3 comprises 14 residues. From germline, CDR1 is SGHAT and CDR2 FQNNGV. V lost 3 bases and J 2 bases, leaving 11 bases between the germline ends. Whole-study findings and limits: Expanded clones belonging to CD8+ T cells outnumbered, on average, those of CD4+. Among the least clonally expanded were partial responders at 0.1-3.0 mg/kg.

Sequenced by immunoSEQ multiplex PCR; TCRdb stores in-frame clones only, minus some. This table has 45,000 to 55,000 clones, about 88% appearing once. This receptor was obtained from an adult with an advanced solid tumor such as melanoma, head and neck, liver or kidney cancer. The V and J genes are TRBV11-2 and TRBJ2-7; TRBD1 or TRBD2 may be the D gene (5 bases each). This material consisted of CD4+ or CD8+ T cells sorted from blood, taken in a trial of the OX40 agonist ivuxolimab. The CDR3 loop is CASSLGESAYEQYF. The CDR3 DNA reads TGTGCCAGCAGCTTGGGGGAGTCCGCCTACGAGCAGTACTTC. The full variable domain, completed using reference TRBV11-2 and TRBJ2-7, is EAGVAQSPRYKIIEKRQSVAFWCNPISGHATLYWYQQILGQGPKLLIQFQNNGVVDDSQLPKDRFSAERLKGVDSTLKIQPAKLEDSAVYLCASSLGESAYEQYFGPGTRLTVT.